Presented here are 14 T cell receptor beta chains from one specimen sequenced in a study of blood T cell repertoires in COVID-19. Method: immunoSEQ multiplex PCR; TCRdb's copy keeps in-frame clones and lacks some. The top ten hold 6% to 9.5% of the sample, which has about 26,000 clones, roughly 90% seen once. Sample: peripheral blood. These receptors were obtained from a human donor in a cohort sampled during active COVID-19.

V gene TRBV5-4 combines with J gene TRBJ2-2; tentatively, D is TRBD1 (6 bases). This CDR3 spans 16 amino acids. CDR1 is SGHNT and CDR2 is YYREEE in the germline V gene (reference sequence). The germline V and J ends were trimmed by 1 base and 0 bases, with 10 bases remaining between them. The CDR3 sequence is CASSLLYRANTGELFF. The CDR3 DNA is TGTGCCAGCAGCTTGCTTTACAGGGCGAACACCGGGGAGCTGTTTTTT.

The chain combines TRBV28 with TRBJ1-4, with D perhaps matching TRBD1 (5 bases). CDR1 and CDR2 (germline): MDHEN, SYDVKM. There are 14 residues in the CDR3. Trimming stripped 6 bases from V and 6 bases from J, with 14 bases between. CDR3 sequence reads: CASRFQGGDEKLFF. The CDR3 nucleotides read TGTGCCAGCAGGTTCCAGGGAGGAGATGAAAAACTGTTTTTT.

V is TRBV9 and J is TRBJ2-1; the match to TRBD1 covers 7 bases. Germline CDR1 SGDLS, CDR2 YYNGEE. V shed 6 bases and J 7 bases; nucleotides not matched to a gene: 4. The CDR3 runs 12 residues. The CDR3 DNA reads as TGTGCCAGCAATGGGGACAGTAATGAGCAGTTCTTC. Its protein product is CASNGDSNEQFF.

The V gene is TRBV28, the J gene TRBJ1-4; 7 positions agree with TRBD1. The CDR3 sequence is 12 residues long. In germline, CDR1 is MDHEN, CDR2 SYDVKM. V shed 9 bases and J 8 bases; nucleotides not matched to a gene: 6. CDR3 DNA: TGTGCCAGTACAGGGGTTAGGGAAAAACTGTTTTTT. It specifies CASTGVREKLFF.

The chain is built from TRBV27 and TRBJ1-4; D uncertain. This CDR3 spans 15 amino acids. The germline V and J ends were trimmed by 6 bases and 4 bases, with 15 bases remaining between them. Germline CDR1 is MNHEY and CDR2 is SMNVEV (reference sequence). CDR3 DNA: TGTGCCAGCAGGACCGACGATGACATTAATGAAAAACTGTTTTTT. This translates into CASRTDDDINEKLFF.

The rearrangement links TRBV19 to TRBJ1-2; a possible D gene is TRBD1 (6 bases). Germline loops: CDR1 LNHDA, CDR2 SQIVND (reference sequence). The CDR3 spans 14 residues. Trimming shortened V by 7 bases and J by 4 bases, and 16 bases separated the two germline ends. As DNA, the CDR3 is TGTGCCAGTACCCCCGTAGGGGGAAGCTATGGCTACACCTTC. Amino acids: CASTPVGGSYGYTF.

The V call is TRBV18, the J call TRBJ2-7; 9 positions match TRBD2. The V gene's germline CDR1 is KGHSH and CDR2 LQKENI. The V and J ends lost 0 bases and 1 base, in that order; junction bases with no gene match: 7. The length of the CDR3 is 17 residues. The CDR3, as DNA: TGTGCCAGCTCACCACCGAGTAGCGGGAGCTCTTCCTACGAGCAGTACTTC. It yields the protein CASSPPSSGSSSYEQYF.

The chain couples TRBV9 to TRBJ2-5; 10 bases agree with TRBD1. The CDR3 contains 15 residues. Germline V gene lookup returns CDR1 SGDLS and CDR2 YYNGEE. J was trimmed by 1 base and V by 3 bases; bases with no gene match: 3. The CDR3 DNA sequence: TGTGCCAGCAGCGGCGGACAGGGGGTCCAAGAGACCCAGTACTTC. Its translation: CASSGGQGVQETQYF.

This sequence joins TRBV7-9 and TRBJ2-3; D is undetermined. V was pared by 0 bases and J by 4 bases, with 8 bases between. The germline CDR1 and CDR2 sequences are SEHNR and FQNEAQ (reference sequence). The CDR3 length is 14 residues. CDR3 coding DNA: TGTGCCAGCAGCTTAGCCGGTCGGGCAGATACGCAGTATTTT. Translating gives CASSLAGRADTQYF.

Here the CDR3 DNA reads TGTGCCAGTAGTATCTCAGGACAAGAATCACCCCTCCACTTT. This codes for CASSISGQESPLHF. The chain uses TRBV19 and TRBJ1-6; D possibly corresponds to TRBD1 (5 bases). V gave up 3 bases and J gave up 10 bases, with 13 bases separating them. CDR1 and CDR2 (germline): LNHDA, SQIVND (reference sequence). The CDR3 is made up of 14 amino acids.

This rearrangement joins TRBV6-1 to TRBJ2-7; maybe TRBD2 (6 bases). V lost 1 base to trimming and J lost 6 bases, with 16 bases between them. CDR3 size: 15 residues. Germline V gene sequence: CDR1 MNHNS, CDR2 SASEGT. In DNA form, the CDR3 reads TGTGCCAGCAGTGAAGGCAGATGGAGGGGTACCGAGCAGTACTTC. The encoded protein is CASSEGRWRGTEQYF.

V usage is TRBV7-8 and J usage is TRBJ2-1; perhaps TRBD2 as D (6 bases). CDR3 size: 12 residues. Trimming shortened V by 5 bases and J by 6 bases, and 8 bases separated the two germline ends. The germline gives CDR1 SGHVS, CDR2 FQNEAQ. CDR3 sequence (DNA): TGTGCCAGCAGCCGGACTATCAATGAGCAGTTCTTC. Residues: CASSRTINEQFF. The whole variable domain, filled in from reference TRBV7-8 and TRBJ2-1, reads GAGVSQSPRYKVAKRGQDVALRCDPISGHVSLFWYQQALGQGPEFLTYFQNEAQLDKSGLPSDRFFAERPEGSVSTLKIQRTQQEDSAVYLCASSRTINEQFFGPGTRLTVL.

This rearrangement joins TRBV5-1 to TRBJ1-1; 8 bases map to TRBD1. Trimming at V came to 4 bases and at J to 3 bases, leaving 11 bases not matched to a gene. CDR3 size: 16 residues. The germline gives CDR1 SGHRS, CDR2 YFSETQ. CDR3 sequence: CASSLPRTGRDTEAFF. Here the CDR3 DNA reads TGCGCCAGCAGCCTCCCCCGGACAGGGAGGGACACTGAAGCTTTCTTT.

This clone was counted only a few times. The genes are TRBV3-1 (or the pseudogene TRBV3-2) and TRBJ2-2, with no clear D. The CDR3 is made up of 15 amino acids. Germline-derived CDR1 and CDR2 are LGHDT and YNNKEL (reference sequence). The V gene lost 4 bases and the J gene lost 4 bases, with 13 bases spanning the gap. CDR3 in DNA: TGTGCCAGCAGCCCTAGAGACGCCAGCACCGGGGAGCTGTTTTTT. Protein: CASSPRDASTGELFF.